This T cell receptor (beta chain) was sequenced for a study of control samples from healthy donors and cancer patients. Profiled with immunoSEQ multiplex PCR; TCRdb holds only in-frame clones, not every one. The sample includes 130,000 to 150,000 clones, 80% to 95% seen only once; the top ten take approximately 5.7%. The germline CDR1 and CDR2 sequences are MNHEY and SVGAGI. Trimming took 3 bases from V and 2 from J, leaving 11 bases between them. The CDR3 totals 14 residues. Sequencing was performed on blood. The V gene is TRBV6-5, the J gene TRBJ2-7, with D tentatively TRBD1 (6 bases). The sequence was collected from a man younger than 30 in good health. CDR3 region: CASSYSRTAYEQYF. CDR3 DNA sequence: TGTGCCAGCAGTTATTCTCGGACAGCCTACGAGCAGTACTTC.